These 8 T cell receptor beta chains share one sample of origin, sequenced in a study of vaccination and CD4 T cells after COVID-19. Treatment: 10-day PBMC culture with coronavirus spike peptide pools or control peptides (ViraFEST assay). The Oncomine TCR Beta short-read assay sequenced DNA from cultured CD4+ T cells. TCRdb reprocessed the PCR reads with MiXCR, giving one entry per CDR3 protein. The table shows approximately 17,000 distinct CDR3 sequences, with roughly 51% occurring only once. Their antigen targets remain unknown. Sequenced input: CD4+ T cells from blood, cultured in vitro. The receptors were gathered from a human donor who had recovered from COVID-19.

Concerning this clonotype itself: One junction end does not reproduce the germline sequence, and a read error may be involved. The genes are TRBV6-1 and TRBJ2-7; tentatively, D is TRBD1 (6 bases). Germline CDR1 is MNHNS and CDR2 is SASEGT. The CDR3 totals 13 residues. This CDR3 reads CAISGLQGGEQYF. The CDR3, as DNA: TGTGCCATCAGTGGTCTACAGGGTGGTGAGCAGTACTTC.

The CDR3 loop is CSARDSGGLNNEQFF. The CDR3, as DNA: TGCAGTGCTAGAGATTCGGGCGGATTAAACAATGAGCAGTTCTTC. The chain is built from TRBV20-1 and TRBJ2-1; D gene ambiguous. Germline V lookup: CDR1 DFQATT, CDR2 SNEGSKA (reference sequence). Trimming stripped 0 bases from V and 5 bases from J, with 14 bases between. CDR3 length equals 15 residues.

In this sample, this clonotype turned up a few times. CDR3 coding DNA: TGCAGTGCTGAGGAAGGAGGGGCCTACTATGGCTACACCTTC. It yields the protein CSAEEGGAYYGYTF. J is TRBJ1-2 and V is TRBV20-1, with D possibly matching TRBD1 (5 bases). Germline CDR1 and CDR2: DFQATT and SNEGSKA (reference sequence). This CDR3 has 14 residues. Trimming removed 5 bases at V and 3 bases at J, with 16 bases between.

This clonotype was counted only a few times. V usage is TRBV27 and J usage is TRBJ2-5, with 7 bases lining up with TRBD2. Germline V gives CDR1 MNHEY, CDR2 SMNVEV (reference sequence). After removal of 0 bases from V and 7 bases from J, the junction contained 14 bases not matched to a gene. This CDR3 spans 17 amino acids. CDR3 bases: TGTGCCAGCAGTTTATCTAGCGGAGGACTAGGGGCTGGGACCCAGTACTTC. Its translation: CASSLSSGGLGAGTQYF.

This clonotype was recorded only once. The chain joins TRBV19 to TRBJ2-1; 12 bases match TRBD2. The CDR3 extends over 17 amino acids. The germline V gene has CDR1 LNHDA and CDR2 SQIVND (reference sequence). The V and J ends lost 7 bases and 0 bases, in that order; junction bases with no gene match: 7. The CDR3 region is CASKSLAGGSSYNEQFF. Here the CDR3 DNA reads TGTGCCAGTAAGAGTCTAGCGGGGGGGAGCTCCTACAATGAGCAGTTCTTC.

This chain uses TRBV7-2 with TRBJ2-1; 9 nucleotides agree with TRBD2. The CDR3 loop spans 17 amino acids. With 4 bases clipped from V and 6 bases from J, the junction kept 13 bases outside the gene matches. Per germline, CDR1 SGHTA and CDR2 FQGNSA. The CDR3 loop reads CASSYYWVAGEGNEQFF. The CDR3 nucleotides are TGTGCCAGCAGCTATTATTGGGTAGCGGGAGAGGGCAATGAGCAGTTCTTC.

The chain uses TRBV6-4 and TRBJ1-6, with D perhaps TRBD1 (6 bases). Germline CDR1 reads MRHNA; CDR2 reads SNTAGT. Deletions cut 3 bases from V and 8 bases from J, with 14 bases between. The CDR3 covers 15 residues. CDR3 in amino acids: CASSEGARRDSPLHF. The CDR3, as DNA: TGTGCCAGCAGTGAGGGGGCCCGACGAGATTCACCCCTCCACTTT.

The chain combines TRBV6-2 or TRBV6-3 with TRBJ2-1, with D uncertain. Trimming took 2 bases from V and 13 from J, leaving 18 bases between them. In germline, CDR1 is MNHEY, CDR2 SVGEGT. The CDR3 loop spans 14 amino acids. The CDR3 nucleotides are TGTGCCAGCAGTTACGGCTCCCGACTGGGAAACCAGTTCTTC. As protein: CASSYGSRLGNQFF.